Listed below are T cell receptor beta chains from one sample, sequenced in a study of cytomegalovirus exposure and HLA in healthy donors. The repertoire was sequenced with immunoSEQ multiplex PCR; TCRdb's copy has only in-frame clones and lacks some. Among 160,000 or so clones listed, roughly 85% were seen once. Sample: PBMCs. The receptors come from a man aged 25-40 years in good health and CMV-seronegative. Each CDR3 is given with its conserved first and last residue. D genes are given only for firm matches. Clone size appears in some rows only: once, few, many, or a class for an expanded clone.

d_call	clone_size	j_call	v_call	cdr3_nt	cdr3_aa
.	.	TRBJ1-5	TRBV5-6	TGTGCCAGCAGCCTCGGACAGACGTTAGCCCAGCATTTT	CASSLGQTLAQHF
.	once	TRBJ1-5	TRBV7-2	TGTGCCAGCAGCTTAGACAGGGACCCCTTAGGCAATCAGCCCCAGCATTTT	CASSLDRDPLGNQPQHF
.	.	TRBJ2-7	TRBV7-9	TGTGCCAGCAGCTTAGGCAGCTACGAGCAGTACTTC	CASSLGSYEQYF
TRBD1	.	TRBJ2-5	TRBV19	TGTGCCAGTCGTCAGCGATTAGACAGGGTTAGACAAGAGACCCAGTACTTC	CASRQRLDRVRQETQYF
TRBD2	.	TRBJ2-1	TRBV10-3	TGTGCCCTCGGGGGGGCAAACGACAATGAGCAGTTCTTC	CALGGANDNEQFF
TRBD1	.	TRBJ1-4	TRBV27	TGTGCCAGCAGAACCGGGACAGGGTACGAAAAACTGTTTTTT	CASRTGTGYEKLFF
TRBD1	.	TRBJ2-5	TRBV7-9	TGTGCCAGCAGGGTCGGGACAGGGGGAGAGACCCAGTACTTC	CASRVGTGGETQYF
TRBD1	once	TRBJ2-1	TRBV11-2	TGTGCCAGCACCCCGGGACAGGGAAACAATGAGCAGTTCTTC	CASTPGQGNNEQFF
.	few	TRBJ2-4	TRBV5-4	TGTGCCAGCGGCGAGGGAAACATTCAGTACTTC	CASGEGNIQYF
TRBD2	.	TRBJ2-3	TRBV6-6	TGTGCCAGCACCCCACTAGCGACCACAGATACGCAGTATTTT	CASTPLATTDTQYF
TRBD2	.	TRBJ2-2	TRBV7-8	TGTGCCAGCAGCCCTACTAGCGGGAGTGGGACCGGGGAGCTGTTTTTT	CASSPTSGSGTGELFF
TRBD2	.	TRBJ2-6	TRBV27	TGTGCCAGCAGTTTAGCGGGGGGGCCTTCTGGGGCCAACGTCCTGACTTTC	CASSLAGGPSGANVLTF
.	.	TRBJ2-3	TRBV7-3	TGTGCCAGCAGCCTTCAGGGGTACACAGATACGCAGTATTTT	CASSLQGYTDTQYF
.	.	TRBJ1-5	TRBV29-1	TGCAGCGTTGAAATTAACAGAGATCAGCCCCAGCATTTT	CSVEINRDQPQHF
.	.	TRBJ2-1	TRBV28	TGTGCCAGCAGTTTAATATCTAGCCTTGAGCAGTTCTTC	CASSLISSLEQFF
.	.	TRBJ2-7	TRBV30	TGTGCCTGGAGTTCCATCTACCCCCCCTACGAGCAGTACTTC	CAWSSIYPPYEQYF